This entry lists 18 T cell receptor beta chains sequenced from one sample in a study of CXCR3-negative and CXCR3-positive naive CD8 T cells. Study results and caveats: Against CXCR3-negative naive cells, CXCR3-positive naive cells showed more hydrophobic TRB CDR3s.

Libraries of TRB cDNA were made by 5' RACE and carried UMIs. TCRdb re-called the 5' RACE reads; every CDR3 protein appears as one record, without DNA. The sample's table shows roughly 110,000 distinct CDR3 sequences. Antigens of these TCRs are unknown. Input material: naive CXCR3+ CD8+ T cells from blood. Described subset: CD45RO-CCR7+CD27+CD95- naive CD8+ T cells expressing CXCR3 (TNR3+). Receptors were obtained from a human donor in good health. Some clones in this sample may be carry-over from other donors' samples.

The rearrangement links TRBV25-1 to TRBJ2-7; as DNA is missing, the TRBD1 call by TCRdb cannot be tested. The CDR3 spans 14 residues. Germline V gene lookup returns CDR1 MGHDK and CDR2 SYGVNS. CDR3 residues: CASSINRGAYEQYF.

The rearrangement joins TRBV28 to TRBJ2-7. The germline V gene has CDR1 MDHEN and CDR2 SYDVKM. The CDR3 sequence is 13 residues long. CDR3 amino acids: CASRTFGSYEQYF.

The J gene is TRBJ2-3, the V gene TRBV12-3 or TRBV12-4; TCRdb returns TRBD2, unconfirmable since there is no DNA. This CDR3 has 16 residues. CDR3 region: CASSLLAGATTDTQYF.

The gene calls are TRBV6-2 or TRBV6-3 and TRBJ2-3; TCRdb's D gene call, TRBD2, goes unchecked for lack of DNA. CDR3 length equals 16 residues. Germline lookup yields CDR1 MNHEY and CDR2 SVGEGT. The CDR3 sequence: CASSYGGGTSTDTQYF.

CDR3 protein: CASSQGPLAVIIEETQYF. The chain combines TRBV3-1 with TRBJ2-5; the D call from TCRdb, TRBD2, cannot be confirmed without DNA. The CDR3 runs 18 residues. Germline V gives CDR1 LGHDT, CDR2 YNNKEL (reference sequence).

This chain uses TRBV29-1 with TRBJ2-1; the TCRdb call, TRBD2, lacks DNA for checking. This CDR3 contains 13 residues. Germline V gene data show CDR1 as SQVTM and CDR2 as ANQGSEA. This CDR3 is CSVAGLPGNEQFF.

The chain is built from TRBV3-1 and TRBJ1-1; there is no DNA to check the TCRdb D call of TRBD1. This CDR3 has 15 amino acids. Germline-derived CDR1 and CDR2 are LGHDT and YNNKEL (reference sequence). CDR3: CASSQWTVKGTEAFF.

The chain has TRBV20-1 and TRBJ2-7; TCRdb calls TRBD2, which cannot be checked without DNA. The CDR3 has 15 amino acids. The germline V gene has CDR1 DFQATT and CDR2 SNEGSKA (reference sequence). The CDR3 protein is CSVSPTSGASYEQYF.

The chain recombines TRBV7-6 with TRBJ1-1; with no DNA, the TCRdb D assignment of TRBD1 cannot be verified. Germline V gives CDR1 SGHVS, CDR2 FNYEAQ. This CDR3 has 14 amino acids. CDR3 residues: CAGTRTGGDTEAFF. Looking up the rest from reference TRBV7-6 and TRBJ1-1 gives the full variable domain: GAGVSQSPRYKVTKRGQDVALRCDPISGHVSLYWYRQALGQGPEFLTYFNYEAQQDKSGLPNDRFSAERPEGSISTLTIQRTEQRDSAMYRCAGTRTGGDTEAFFGQGTRLTVV.

The rearrangement links TRBV27 to TRBJ2-7; TCRdb outputs TRBD2, but without DNA this stays unchecked. There are 15 residues in the CDR3. In germline, CDR1 is MNHEY, CDR2 SMNVEV (reference sequence). The chain's CDR3 is CASSSYGTSGYEQYF.

The rearrangement uses TRBV29-1 and TRBJ2-7; TCRdb outputs TRBD1, but without DNA this stays unchecked. The CDR3 length is 12 residues. Germline V CDR1 and CDR2: SQVTM, ANQGSEA. CDR3 residues: CSVRTGSWEQYF.

This sequence joins TRBV12-3 or TRBV12-4 and TRBJ1-1. The CDR3 consists of 14 residues. CDR3 residues: CASSYLNAGTEAFF.

This chain's CDR3 is CASSHGQDGDTEAFF. The rearrangement links TRBV4-3 to TRBJ1-1; TCRdb's D call, TRBD1, is unchecked because there is no DNA. From germline, CDR1 is LGHNA and CDR2 YSLEER. The CDR3 has 15 residues.

The chain recombines TRBV4-3 with TRBJ2-1; the D call from TCRdb, TRBD2, cannot be confirmed without DNA. Germline loops: CDR1 LGHNA, CDR2 YSLEER. CDR3 length: 16 residues. The CDR3 sequence: CASSQALAGGSNEQFF.

The chain is built from TRBV28 and TRBJ2-5; TCRdb returns TRBD2, unconfirmable since there is no DNA. The CDR3 has 19 amino acids. Germline CDR1 is MDHEN and CDR2 is SYDVKM. This CDR3 reads CASSSLWGLAGGVQETQYF.

The V call is TRBV4-3, the J call TRBJ2-7. The CDR3 spans 15 residues. The germline V gene has CDR1 LGHNA and CDR2 YSLEER. CDR3 loop: CASSQDPRSYYEQYF.

The J gene is TRBJ2-5, the V gene TRBV29-1; TCRdb's D call, TRBD2, is unchecked because there is no DNA. Germline lookup yields CDR1 SQVTM and CDR2 ANQGSEA. CDR3 length: 16 residues. CDR3 protein: CSVQRLAGGLQETQYF.

This chain uses TRBV12-3 or TRBV12-4 with TRBJ2-1; TCRdb designates TRBD1, a call that cannot be tested without DNA. The CDR3 sequence is 16 residues long. This CDR3 is CASSPAGTGFWTEQFF.